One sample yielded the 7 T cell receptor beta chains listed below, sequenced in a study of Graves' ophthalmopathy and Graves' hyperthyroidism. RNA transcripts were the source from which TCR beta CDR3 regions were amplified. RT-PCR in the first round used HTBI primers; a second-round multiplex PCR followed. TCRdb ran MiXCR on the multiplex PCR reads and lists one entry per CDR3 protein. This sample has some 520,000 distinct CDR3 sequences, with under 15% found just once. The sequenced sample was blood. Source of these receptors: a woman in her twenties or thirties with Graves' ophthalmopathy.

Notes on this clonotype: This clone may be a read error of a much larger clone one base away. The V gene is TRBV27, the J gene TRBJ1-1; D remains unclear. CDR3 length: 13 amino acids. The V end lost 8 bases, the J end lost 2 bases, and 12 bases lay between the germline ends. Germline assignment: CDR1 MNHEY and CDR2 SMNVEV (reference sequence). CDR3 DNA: TGTGCCAGCTGGGCTGGTACAAACACTGAAGCTTTCTTT. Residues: CASWAGTNTEAFF.

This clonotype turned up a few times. As DNA, the CDR3 is TGTGCCAGCAGCCGAGGGGACTCCTCCTACGAGCAGTACTTC. It translates to CASSRGDSSYEQYF. The chain combines TRBV3-1 with TRBJ2-7; D possibly corresponds to TRBD2 (6 bases). Trimming removed 4 bases at V and 0 bases at J, with 10 bases between. From germline, CDR1 is LGHDT and CDR2 YNNKEL (reference sequence). The CDR3 has 14 amino acids.

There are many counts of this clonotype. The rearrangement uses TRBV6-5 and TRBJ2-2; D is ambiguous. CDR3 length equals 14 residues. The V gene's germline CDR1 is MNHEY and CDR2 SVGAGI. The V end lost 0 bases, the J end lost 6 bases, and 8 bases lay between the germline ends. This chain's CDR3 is CASSYSIPAGELFF. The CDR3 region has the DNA TGTGCCAGCAGTTACTCGATTCCGGCCGGGGAGCTGTTTTTT.

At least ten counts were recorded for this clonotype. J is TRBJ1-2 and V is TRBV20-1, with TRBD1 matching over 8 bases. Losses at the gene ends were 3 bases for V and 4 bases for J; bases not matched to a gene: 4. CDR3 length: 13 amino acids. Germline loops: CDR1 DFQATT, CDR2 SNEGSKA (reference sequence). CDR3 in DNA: TGCAGTGCTAGCAGGGGGCCGGGCTATGGCTACACCTTC. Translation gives CSASRGPGYGYTF.

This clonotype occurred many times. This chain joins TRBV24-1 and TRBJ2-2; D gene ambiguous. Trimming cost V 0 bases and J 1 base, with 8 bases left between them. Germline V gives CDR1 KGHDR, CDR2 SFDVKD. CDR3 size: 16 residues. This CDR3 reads CATSDLPRENTGELFF. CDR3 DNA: TGTGCCACCAGTGATTTGCCGAGAGAGAACACCGGGGAGCTGTTTTTT.

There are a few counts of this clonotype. CDR3 loop: CASSSSDSTYEQYF. The CDR3 nucleotides are TGTGCCAGCAGCTCTTCGGACAGTACCTACGAGCAGTACTTC. V and J are TRBV9 and TRBJ2-7; weak D call: TRBD1 (6 bases). This CDR3 spans 14 amino acids. V shed 4 bases and J shed 2 bases, with 13 bases lying between them. Germline CDR1 SGDLS, CDR2 YYNGEE. Variable domain in full (rest from reference TRBV9 and TRBJ2-7): DSGVTQTPKHLITATGQRVTLRCSPRSGDLSVYWYQQSLDQGLQFLIQYYNGEERAKGNILERFSAQQFPDLHSELNLSSLELGDSALYFCASSSSDSTYEQYFGPGTRLTVT.

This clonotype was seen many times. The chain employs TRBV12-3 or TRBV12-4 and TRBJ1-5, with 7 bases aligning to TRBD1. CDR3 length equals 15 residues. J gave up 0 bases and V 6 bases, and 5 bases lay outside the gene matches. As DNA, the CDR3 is TGTGCCAGCAGACCCGGGACAGATAGCAATCAGCCCCAGCATTTT. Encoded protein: CASRPGTDSNQPQHF.